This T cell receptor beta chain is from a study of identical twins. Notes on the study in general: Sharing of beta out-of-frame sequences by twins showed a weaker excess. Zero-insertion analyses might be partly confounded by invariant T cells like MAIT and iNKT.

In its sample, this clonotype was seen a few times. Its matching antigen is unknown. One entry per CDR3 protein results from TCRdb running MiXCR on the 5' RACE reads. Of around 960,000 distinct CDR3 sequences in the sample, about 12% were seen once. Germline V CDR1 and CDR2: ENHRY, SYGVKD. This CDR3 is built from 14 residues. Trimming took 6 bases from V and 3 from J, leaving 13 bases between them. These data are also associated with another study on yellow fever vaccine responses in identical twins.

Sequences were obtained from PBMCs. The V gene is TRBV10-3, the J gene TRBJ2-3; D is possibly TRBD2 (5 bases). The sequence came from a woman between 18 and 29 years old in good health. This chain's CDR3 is CAIRSQLVTDTQYF. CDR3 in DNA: TGTGCCATCAGGTCTCAACTAGTGACAGATACGCAGTATTTT.